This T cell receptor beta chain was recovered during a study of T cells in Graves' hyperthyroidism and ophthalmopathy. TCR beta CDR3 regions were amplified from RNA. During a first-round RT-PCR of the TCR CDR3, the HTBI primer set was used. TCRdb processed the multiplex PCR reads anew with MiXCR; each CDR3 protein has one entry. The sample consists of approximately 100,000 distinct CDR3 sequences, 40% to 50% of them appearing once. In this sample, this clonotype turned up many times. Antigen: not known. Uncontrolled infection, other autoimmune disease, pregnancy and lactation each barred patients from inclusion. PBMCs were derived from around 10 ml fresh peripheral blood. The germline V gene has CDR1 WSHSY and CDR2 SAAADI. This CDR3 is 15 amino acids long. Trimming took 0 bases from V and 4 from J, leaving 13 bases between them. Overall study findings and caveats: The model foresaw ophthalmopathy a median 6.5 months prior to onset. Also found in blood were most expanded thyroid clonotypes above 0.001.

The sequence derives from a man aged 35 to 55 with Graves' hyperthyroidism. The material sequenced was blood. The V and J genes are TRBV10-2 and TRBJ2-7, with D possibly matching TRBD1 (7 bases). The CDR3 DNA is TGCGCCAGCAGTGAGTCGGAGGCAGGGGGGTACGAGCAGTACTTC. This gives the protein CASSESEAGGYEQYF.